The 13 T cell receptor beta chains below all came from one sample that was sequenced in a study of PD-1 blockade in classical Hodgkin lymphoma. TCRdb's copy holds only in-frame clones and misses some; the assay was immunoSEQ multiplex PCR. Of fewer than 65,000 clones listed, roughly 90% were seen once; the top ten hold over 9.5%. Each patient relapsed following autologous stem cell transplantation, and prior brentuximab vedotin exposure differed. This sample comprised peripheral blood mononuclear cells (PBMCs), obtained at baseline. The receptors shown here come from a human donor with classical Hodgkin lymphoma.

The chain carries TRBV27 and TRBJ2-2; no reliable D call. Germline-derived CDR1 and CDR2 are MNHEY and SMNVEV (reference sequence). Trimming shortened V by 4 bases and J by 7 bases, and 13 bases separated the two germline ends. This CDR3 is built from 14 residues. CDR3 loop: CASSSWAPVGELFF. Written as DNA, the CDR3 is TGTGCCAGCAGTTCGTGGGCTCCGGTCGGGGAGCTGTTTTTT.

V is TRBV15 and J is TRBJ2-1; possibly TRBD2 for D (6 bases). From germline, CDR1 is LNHNV and CDR2 YYDKDF (reference sequence). V shed 5 bases and J shed 0 bases, with 11 bases lying between them. CDR3 length equals 15 residues. The CDR3, as DNA: TGTGCCACCAGCGTTAGCGGTTCCTCCTACAATGAGCAGTTCTTC. Protein: CATSVSGSSYNEQFF. The complete variable domain, with remaining parts taken from reference TRBV15 and TRBJ2-1, reads DAMVIQNPRYQVTQFGKPVTLSCSQTLNHNVMYWYQQKSSQAPKLLFHYYDKDFNNEADTPDNFQSRRPNTSFCFLDIRSPGLGDTAMYLCATSVSGSSYNEQFFGPGTRLTVL.

The rearrangement links TRBV6-5 to TRBJ1-2; D possibly corresponds to TRBD1 (5 bases). The V end lost 8 bases, the J end lost 8 bases, and 18 bases lay between the germline ends. The CDR3 is 13 residues long. Germline CDR1 and CDR2: MNHEY and SVGAGI. CDR3 nucleotide sequence: TGTGCCAGCCGAGGGGAGAGGAGGTCGGGCTACACCTTC. Amino acid sequence: CASRGERRSGYTF.

The V gene is TRBV14, the J gene TRBJ2-7; unclear D gene. V was trimmed by 4 bases and J by 0 bases, leaving 4 bases between them. From germline, CDR1 is SGHDN and CDR2 FVKESK. The CDR3 covers 12 residues. The CDR3 coding sequence is TGTGCCAGCAGCCCGAGCTCCTACGAGCAGTACTTC. Amino acid sequence: CASSPSSYEQYF.

This chain links TRBV11-3 with TRBJ2-5; perhaps TRBD1 as D (6 bases). The CDR3 totals 14 residues. Germline values: CDR1 SGHNT, CDR2 YENEEA. The V gene lost 5 bases and the J gene lost 2 bases, with 12 bases spanning the gap. The CDR3 nucleotides are TGTGCCAGCAGCCCGAGGGGACAACAAGAGACCCAGTACTTC. This translates into CASSPRGQQETQYF.

The chain employs TRBV28 and TRBJ1-4; the D is unclear. V gave up 5 bases and J gave up 0 bases, with 10 bases separating them. Germline V gene sequence: CDR1 MDHEN, CDR2 SYDVKM. The CDR3 is 15 residues long. The CDR3 nucleotides are TGTGCCAGCAGTCACGGGGAAGCAACTAATGAAAAACTGTTTTTT. Protein product: CASSHGEATNEKLFF.

V and J are TRBV10-3 and TRBJ1-3; D is unresolved. V dropped 4 bases and J dropped 0 bases, with 10 bases sitting between them. This CDR3 has 15 amino acids. The V gene's germline CDR1 is ENHRY and CDR2 SYGVKD. CDR3 sequence: CAISGASHSGNTIYF. CDR3 in DNA: TGTGCCATCAGTGGGGCCAGCCACTCTGGAAACACCATATATTTT.

J is TRBJ2-7 and V is TRBV4-1; D is ambiguous. The CDR3 sequence is 12 residues long. The ends were cut back, 3 bases at V and 6 bases at J, with 9 bases in the middle. Germline V CDR1 and CDR2: MGHRA, YSYEKL. CDR3 region: CASSQPLGEQYF. CDR3 nucleotides: TGCGCCAGCAGCCAGCCCCTTGGCGAGCAGTACTTC.

This chain links TRBV7-9 with TRBJ1-2; no reliable D call. V was pared by 3 bases and J by 6 bases, with 8 bases between. CDR3 length: 12 amino acids. Looked up from germline, CDR1 is SEHNR and CDR2 is FQNEAQ (reference sequence). The CDR3 region is CASSFGGDGYTF. CDR3 DNA sequence: TGTGCCAGCAGCTTCGGAGGCGATGGCTACACCTTC.

The J gene is TRBJ2-7, the V gene TRBV27; the match to TRBD2 covers 9 bases. Germline CDR1 MNHEY, CDR2 SMNVEV (reference sequence). Germline trimming cut 2 bases from V and 3 bases from J; bases unmatched to any gene: 5. The CDR3 is 15 amino acids. The CDR3 DNA reads as TGTGCCAGCAGTTTAGGACCTAGCGGGAACTACGAGCAGTACTTC. Its translation is CASSLGPSGNYEQYF.

The chain is built from TRBV7-9 and TRBJ1-5; 7 bases are shared with TRBD1. With V trimmed by 5 bases and J by 4 bases, 5 bases remained unmatched. Germline lookup yields CDR1 SEHNR and CDR2 FQNEAQ (reference sequence). There are 14 residues in the CDR3. The CDR3 DNA reads as TGTGCCAGCAGCCATTGGGACAGTAATCAGCCCCAGCATTTT. Translating gives CASSHWDSNQPQHF. Combining the CDR3 with reference TRBV7-9 and TRBJ1-5 gives the whole variable domain DTGVSQNPRHKITKRGQNVTFRCDPISEHNRLYWYRQTLGQGPEFLTYFQNEAQLEKSRLLSDRFSAERPKGSFSTLEIQRTEQGDSAMYLCASSHWDSNQPQHFGDGTRLSIL.

This chain connects TRBV27 to TRBJ2-1; 10 positions match TRBD1. Germline lookup yields CDR1 MNHEY and CDR2 SMNVEV (reference sequence). J lost 13 bases, V lost 2 bases, and 5 bases had no gene match. The CDR3 spans 13 residues. CDR3 sequence (DNA): TGTGCCAGCAGTTTACCGGGACAGGGGCGTCAGTTCTTC. As protein: CASSLPGQGRQFF.

The chain couples TRBV2 to TRBJ2-7, with 8 bases lining up with TRBD1. CDR1 and CDR2 (germline): SNHLY, FYNNEI. The CDR3 is made up of 12 amino acids. Trimming removed 6 bases from V and 5 bases from J; junction bases left unmatched: 3. CDR3 sequence: CASRRTGNEQYF. CDR3 nucleotide sequence: TGTGCCAGCAGACGGACAGGGAACGAGCAGTACTTC.